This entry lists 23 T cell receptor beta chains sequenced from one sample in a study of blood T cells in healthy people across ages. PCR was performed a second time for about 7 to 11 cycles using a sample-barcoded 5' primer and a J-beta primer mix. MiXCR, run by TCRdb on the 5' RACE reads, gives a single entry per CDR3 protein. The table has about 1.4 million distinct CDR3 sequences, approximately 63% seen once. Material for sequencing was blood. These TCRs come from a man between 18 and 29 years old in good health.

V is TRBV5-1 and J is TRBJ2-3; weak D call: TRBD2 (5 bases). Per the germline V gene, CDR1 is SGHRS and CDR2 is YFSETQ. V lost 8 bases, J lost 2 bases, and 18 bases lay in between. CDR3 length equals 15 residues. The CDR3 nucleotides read TGCGCCAGTCGTTCCATCCAGGAGGACACAGATACGCAGTATTTT. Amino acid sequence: CASRSIQEDTDTQYF.

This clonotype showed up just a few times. CDR3: CASRELQGMSYGYTF. CDR3 nucleotides: TGTGCCAGCAGAGAACTACAGGGGATGAGCTATGGCTACACCTTC. This chain connects TRBV6-5 to TRBJ1-2; 7 bases align to TRBD1. Germline V gene data show CDR1 as MNHEY and CDR2 as SVGAGI. V was clipped by 6 bases and J by 4 bases; unmatched bases: 11. The CDR3 covers 15 residues.

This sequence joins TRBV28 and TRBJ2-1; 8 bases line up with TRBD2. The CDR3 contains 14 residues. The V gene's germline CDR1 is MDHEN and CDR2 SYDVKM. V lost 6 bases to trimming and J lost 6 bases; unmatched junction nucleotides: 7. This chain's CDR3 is CASSAAGVFNEQFF. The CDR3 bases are TGTGCCAGCAGCGCAGCGGGGGTCTTCAATGAGCAGTTCTTC.

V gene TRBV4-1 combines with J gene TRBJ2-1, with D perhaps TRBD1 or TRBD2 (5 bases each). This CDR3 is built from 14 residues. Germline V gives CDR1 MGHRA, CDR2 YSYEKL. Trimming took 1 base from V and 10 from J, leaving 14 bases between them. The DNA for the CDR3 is TGCGCCAGCAGCCAAGGACTTCGGGACCCCGAGCAGTTCTTC. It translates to CASSQGLRDPEQFF.

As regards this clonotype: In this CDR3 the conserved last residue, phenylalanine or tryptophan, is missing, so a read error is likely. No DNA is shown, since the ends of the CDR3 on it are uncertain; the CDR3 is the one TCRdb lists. CDR3 protein: CASRVTDR. This rearrangement joins TRBV6-2 or TRBV6-3 to TRBJ2-6; the table names TRBD1, a call not compared with the DNA. Counting both end residues, the CDR3 totals 8 amino acids. Per the germline V gene, CDR1 is MNHEY and CDR2 is SVGEGT.

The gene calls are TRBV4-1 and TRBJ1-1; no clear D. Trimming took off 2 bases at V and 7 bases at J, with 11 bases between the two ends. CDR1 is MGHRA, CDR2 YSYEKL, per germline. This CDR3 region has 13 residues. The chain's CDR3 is CASSQTGADEAFF. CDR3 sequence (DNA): TGCGCCAGCAGCCAAACTGGAGCAGATGAAGCTTTCTTT.

The CDR3 DNA is TGTGCCAGCAGCGGGGGATATATGGAGACCCAGTACTTC. This translates into CASSGGYMETQYF. This chain connects TRBV9 to TRBJ2-5; no clear D. Germline CDR1 reads SGDLS; CDR2 reads YYNGEE. V lost 3 bases and J 5 bases, leaving 11 bases between the germline ends. The CDR3 totals 13 residues.

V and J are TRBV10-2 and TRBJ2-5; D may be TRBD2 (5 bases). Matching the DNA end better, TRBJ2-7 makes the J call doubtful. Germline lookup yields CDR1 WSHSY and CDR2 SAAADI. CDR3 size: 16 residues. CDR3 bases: TGCGCCAGCAGTGAGGGTACAGTCGGGATCATCTACGAGCAGTACTTC. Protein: CASSEGTVGIIYEQYF.

CDR3 nucleotides: TGTGCCAGCAGCGTTGGCCTAAAGGGAGATACGCAGTATTTT. Residues: CASSVGLKGDTQYF. The chain has TRBV9 and TRBJ2-3; D is uncertain. Germline CDR1 SGDLS, CDR2 YYNGEE. Trimming took 2 bases from V and 5 from J, leaving 12 bases between them. CDR3 length: 14 amino acids. Together with reference TRBV9 and TRBJ2-3, the CDR3 gives the full variable domain: DSGVTQTPKHLITATGQRVTLRCSPRSGDLSVYWYQQSLDQGLQFLIQYYNGEERAKGNILERFSAQQFPDLHSELNLSSLELGDSALYFCASSVGLKGDTQYFGPGTRLTVL.

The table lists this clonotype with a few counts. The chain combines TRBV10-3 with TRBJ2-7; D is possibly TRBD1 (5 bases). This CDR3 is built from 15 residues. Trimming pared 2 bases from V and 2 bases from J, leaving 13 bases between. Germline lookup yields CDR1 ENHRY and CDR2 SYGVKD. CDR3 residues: CAISELRQRTYEQYF. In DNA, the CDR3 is TGTGCCATCAGTGAGCTACGACAGAGGACCTACGAGCAGTACTTC.

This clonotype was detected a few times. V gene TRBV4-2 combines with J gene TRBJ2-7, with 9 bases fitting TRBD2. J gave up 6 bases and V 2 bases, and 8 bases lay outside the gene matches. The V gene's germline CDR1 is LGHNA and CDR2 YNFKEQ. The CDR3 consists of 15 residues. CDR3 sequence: CASSQRAGGPSEQYF. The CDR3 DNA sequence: TGTGCCAGCAGCCAACGCGCGGGAGGGCCCTCCGAGCAGTACTTC.

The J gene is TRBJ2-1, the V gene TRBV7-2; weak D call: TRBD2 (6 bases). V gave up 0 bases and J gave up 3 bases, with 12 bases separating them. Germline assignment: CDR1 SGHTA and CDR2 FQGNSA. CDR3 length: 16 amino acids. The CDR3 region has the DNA TGTGCCAGCAGCTTAGCCGGGAGTAGGGTCTACAATGAGCAGTTCTTC. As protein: CASSLAGSRVYNEQFF.

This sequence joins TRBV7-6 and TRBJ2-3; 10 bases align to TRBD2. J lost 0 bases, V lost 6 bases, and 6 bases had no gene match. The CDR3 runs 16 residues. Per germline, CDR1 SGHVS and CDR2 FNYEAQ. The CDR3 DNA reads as TGTGCCAGCAGTTCGACGACTAGCGGGAGCACAGATACGCAGTATTTT. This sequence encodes CASSSTTSGSTDTQYF. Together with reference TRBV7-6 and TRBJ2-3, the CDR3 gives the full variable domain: GAGVSQSPRYKVTKRGQDVALRCDPISGHVSLYWYRQALGQGPEFLTYFNYEAQQDKSGLPNDRFSAERPEGSISTLTIQRTEQRDSAMYRCASSSTTSGSTDTQYFGPGTRLTVL.

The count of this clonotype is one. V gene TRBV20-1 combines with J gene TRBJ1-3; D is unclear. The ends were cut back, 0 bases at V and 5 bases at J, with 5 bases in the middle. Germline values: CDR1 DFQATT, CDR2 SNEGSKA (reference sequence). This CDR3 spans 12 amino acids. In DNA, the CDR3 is TGCAGTGCTAGAGAATCGAGAAACACCATATATTTT. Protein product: CSARESRNTIYF.

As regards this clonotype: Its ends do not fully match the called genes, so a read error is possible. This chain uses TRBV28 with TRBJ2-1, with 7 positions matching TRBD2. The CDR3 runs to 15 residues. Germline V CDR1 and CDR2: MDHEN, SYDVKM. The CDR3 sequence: CAGSPPGLPDNEQFF. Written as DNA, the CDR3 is TGTGCCGGCAGTCCACCGGGACTACCCGACAATGAGCAGTTCTTC.

CDR3 DNA: TGTGCCAGCAGTTACACCCCCCCGAGCTCTGGAAACACCATATATTTT. This translates into CASSYTPPSSGNTIYF. The chain carries TRBV6-5 and TRBJ1-3; no clear D gene. The CDR3 runs 16 residues. V dropped 2 bases and J dropped 0 bases, with 11 bases sitting between them. Looked up from germline, CDR1 is MNHEY and CDR2 is SVGAGI.

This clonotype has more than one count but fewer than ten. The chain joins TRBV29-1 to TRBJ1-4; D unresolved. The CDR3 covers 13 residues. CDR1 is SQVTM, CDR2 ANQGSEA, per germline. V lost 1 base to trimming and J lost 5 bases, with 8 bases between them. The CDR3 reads CSVEGDWNEKLFF. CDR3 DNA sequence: TGCAGCGTTGAAGGGGATTGGAATGAAAAACTGTTTTTT.

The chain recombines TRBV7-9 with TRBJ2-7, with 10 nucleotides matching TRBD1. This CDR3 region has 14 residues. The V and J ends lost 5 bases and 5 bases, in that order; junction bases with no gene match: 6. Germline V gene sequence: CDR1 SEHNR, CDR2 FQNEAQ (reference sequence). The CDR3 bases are TGTGCCAGCAGCACCCGGGACAGGGGCCACGAGCAGTACTTC. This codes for CASSTRDRGHEQYF.

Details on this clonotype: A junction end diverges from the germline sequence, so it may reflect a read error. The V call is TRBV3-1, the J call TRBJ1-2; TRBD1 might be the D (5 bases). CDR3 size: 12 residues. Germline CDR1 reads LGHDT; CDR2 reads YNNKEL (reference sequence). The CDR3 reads CVSNQGAGGYTF. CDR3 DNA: TGTGTCAGCAACCAAGGGGCAGGTGGCTACACCTTC.

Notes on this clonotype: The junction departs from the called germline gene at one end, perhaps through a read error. CDR3 loop: CASSGAHVNPPQHF. CDR3 in DNA: TGTGCCAGCTCAGGAGCACACGTCAATCCGCCCCAGCATTTT. The chain has TRBV12-3 or TRBV12-4 and TRBJ1-5; D is uncertain. CDR3 size: 14 residues.

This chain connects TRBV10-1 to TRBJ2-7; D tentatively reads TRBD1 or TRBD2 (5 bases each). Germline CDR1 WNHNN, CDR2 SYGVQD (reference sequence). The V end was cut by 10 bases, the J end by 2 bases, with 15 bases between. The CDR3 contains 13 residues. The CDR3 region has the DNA TGCGCCACCGGGACCCATTTTACCTACGAGCAGTACTTC. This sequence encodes CATGTHFTYEQYF.

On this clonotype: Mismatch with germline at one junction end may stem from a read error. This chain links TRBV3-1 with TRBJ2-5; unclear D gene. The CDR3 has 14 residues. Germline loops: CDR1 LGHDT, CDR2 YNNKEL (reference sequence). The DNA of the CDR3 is TGCGCCAGCAGCCAAGAATGGTCCGTTGAGACCCAGTACTTC. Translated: CASSQEWSVETQYF.

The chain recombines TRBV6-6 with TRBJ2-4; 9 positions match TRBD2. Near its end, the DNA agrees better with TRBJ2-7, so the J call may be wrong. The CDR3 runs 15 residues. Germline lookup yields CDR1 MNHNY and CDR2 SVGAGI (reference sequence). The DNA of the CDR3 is TGTGCCAGCAGTGTCACGGGACTAGCTTCAGACGAGCAGTACTTC. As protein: CASSVTGLASDEQYF.